These T cell receptor beta chains were read from a single sample in a study of PD-L1 blockade in urothelial cancer. Some clones are missing from TCRdb's copy, which holds only in-frame ones; the method was immunoSEQ multiplex PCR. The sample carries 95,000 or so clones, around 90% recorded once. Specimen: PBMCs, collected around atezolizumab (anti-PD-L1) treatment. The receptors shown here come from a man aged 60 to 75 with urothelial cancer. The CDR3 runs from the conserved cysteine through the conserved F or W. A D gene is named only where the DNA matches it firmly. Clone size, where shown, is once, few, many, or a class for clones that have expanded.

j_gene	abundance	v_gene	d_gene	CDR3aa	CDR3nt
TRBJ2-1	-	TRBV7-9	TRBD2	CASSFRSGGNYNEQFF	TGTGCCAGCAGCTTTCGGTCGGGGGGAAATTACAATGAGCAGTTCTTC
TRBJ2-2	once	TRBV9	-	CASSVGGANTGELFF	TGTGCCAGCAGCGTAGGAGGAGCGAACACCGGGGAGCTGTTTTTT
TRBJ2-5	-	TRBV4-2	-	CASSQDRGLETQYF	TGTGCCAGCAGCCAAGACCGCGGGTTAGAGACCCAGTACTTC
TRBJ2-1	-	TRBV6-6	TRBD2	CASSYSWGGDNEQFF	TGTGCCAGCAGTTACTCCTGGGGGGGGGACAATGAGCAGTTCTTC
TRBJ2-3	-	TRBV13	-	CASSTRTSKTVTDTQYF	TGTGCCAGCAGCACAAGGACGAGCAAGACAGTCACAGATACGCAGTATTTT
TRBJ2-1	few	TRBV5-1	TRBD2	CASSSSGDKAEQFF	TGCGCCAGCAGTTCGAGCGGGGATAAGGCTGAGCAGTTCTTC
TRBJ1-1	-	TRBV28	-	CASSLWGEGTEAFF	TGTGCCAGCAGTTTATGGGGTGAGGGCACTGAAGCTTTCTTT
TRBJ1-2	-	TRBV27	TRBD1	CASSPVTGDYGYTF	TGTGCCAGCAGTCCAGTGACAGGGGACTATGGCTACACCTTC
TRBJ2-1	-	TRBV28	TRBD2	CASSFTGTSGSNEQFF	TGTGCCAGCAGTTTCACCGGGACTAGCGGGAGCAATGAGCAGTTCTTC
TRBJ1-1	-	TRBV29-1	-	CSVVVRTGNGAFF	TGCAGCGTTGTGGTGCGAACAGGGAACGGAGCTTTCTTT
TRBJ2-7	-	TRBV28	TRBD2	CASSLWSGRGEQYF	TGTGCCAGCAGTTTATGGAGCGGGAGGGGAGAGCAGTACTTC
TRBJ2-3	-	TRBV4-3	-	CASSQELIVEVTDTQYF	TGCGCCAGCAGCCAAGAGTTGATAGTCGAAGTCACAGATACGCAGTATTTT
TRBJ2-5	-	TRBV7-3	TRBD2	CASSRTSGKSETQYF	TGTGCCAGCAGCCGGACTAGCGGGAAATCGGAGACCCAGTACTTC
TRBJ1-5	-	TRBV6-1	-	CAFARGLDQPQHF	TGTGCCTTCGCGCGAGGGTTGGATCAGCCCCAGCATTTT
TRBJ2-3	few	TRBV5-1	TRBD1	CASSLAGQGSTDTQYF	TGCGCCAGCAGCTTGGCGGGACAGGGCTCCACAGATACGCAGTATTTT
TRBJ1-1	-	TRBV5-1	-	CASSLVGRGTEAFF	TGCGCCAGCAGCTTGGTGGGCCGGGGCACTGAAGCTTTCTTT
TRBJ2-7	once	TRBV27	-	CATSSFGRGAWEQYF	TGTGCCACATCCTCTTTTGGGCGGGGAGCCTGGGAGCAGTACTTC
TRBJ2-7	-	TRBV7-9	TRBD2	CASSIAGGLGQYF	TGTGCCAGCAGCATAGCGGGGGGATTGGGGCAGTACTTC
TRBJ1-1	-	TRBV16	-	CASSQSEGRDTEAFF	TGTGCCAGCAGCCAATCGGAAGGGAGGGACACTGAAGCTTTCTTT
TRBJ2-1	-	TRBV7-8	TRBD2	CASSLGGLALGQFF	TGTGCCAGCAGCTTAGGAGGACTAGCCCTTGGGCAGTTCTTC
TRBJ2-7	once	TRBV6-1	-	CASSPRQAASYEQYF	TGTGCCAGCAGTCCCCGACAGGCCGCGTCCTACGAGCAGTACTTC
TRBJ1-1	-	TRBV15	-	CATSRIRGQGTEAFF	TGTGCCACCAGCAGGATTAGGGGCCAGGGGACTGAAGCTTTCTTT
TRBJ2-1	many	TRBV2	TRBD2	CASSERSSGRNEQFF	TGTGCCAGCAGTGAAAGATCTAGCGGGAGAAATGAGCAGTTCTTC
TRBJ2-7	-	TRBV7-3	TRBD2	CASSLTRLAGVREQYF	TGTGCCAGCAGCTTAACGAGGTTAGCGGGGGTCCGCGAGCAGTACTTC
TRBJ2-7	once	TRBV28	TRBD2	CASSLVGSGGYF	TGTGCCAGCAGTTTAGTAGGCTCGGGGGGTTACTTC
TRBJ2-3	-	TRBV11-2	TRBD2	CASSSGGAGGDTQYF	TGTGCCAGCAGCTCCGGGGGAGCGGGGGGGGATACGCAGTATTTT
TRBJ1-1	-	TRBV28	TRBD1	CASSFSARGTDTEAFF	TGTGCCAGCAGTTTTTCTGCCAGGGGGACGGACACTGAAGCTTTCTTT
TRBJ2-3	-	TRBV28	-	CASSWGGATDTQYF	TGTGCCAGCAGTTGGGGGGGGGCCACAGATACGCAGTATTTT
TRBJ2-3	-	TRBV6-5	TRBD1	CASSSSTRGLSDTQYF	TGTGCCAGCAGTTCATCAACCAGGGGGCTGTCAGATACGCAGTATTTT
TRBJ1-1	-	TRBV28	-	CASSSPDSTTEAFF	TGTGCCAGCAGTTCCCCGGACAGCACGACTGAAGCTTTCTTT
TRBJ2-7	-	TRBV5-1	TRBD2	CASSYWDSGGALISYEQYF	TGCGCCAGCAGCTACTGGGATAGCGGGGGCGCCTTGATCTCCTACGAGCAGTACTTC
TRBJ1-3	-	TRBV30	TRBD1	CAWGQGLSSGNTIYF	TGTGCCTGGGGACAGGGGCTCAGCTCTGGAAACACCATATATTTT
TRBJ2-5	-	TRBV6-5	TRBD2	CASRGGAVGETQYF	TGTGCCAGCCGGGGGGGGGCCGTCGGAGAGACCCAGTACTTC
TRBJ1-3	-	TRBV4-1	TRBD1	CASGETGDRHSGNTIYF	TGCGCCAGCGGTGAGACAGGGGACCGTCACTCTGGAAACACCATATATTTT
TRBJ1-4	-	TRBV9	TRBD1	CASSPRQGAATNEKLFF	TGTGCCAGCAGCCCGAGACAGGGGGCCGCAACTAATGAAAAACTGTTTTTT
TRBJ2-2	-	TRBV29-1	-	CSVADRQHTGELFF	TGCAGCGTAGCCGACAGACAACACACCGGGGAGCTGTTTTTT
TRBJ2-1	-	TRBV6-1	TRBD2	CASSVQREGSEQFF	TGTGCCAGCAGTGTTCAGCGGGAGGGAAGTGAGCAGTTCTTC
TRBJ2-1	-	TRBV9	TRBD2	CASSVGGGDYNEQFF	TGTGCCAGCAGCGTAGGTGGGGGGGACTACAATGAGCAGTTCTTC
TRBJ2-5	once	TRBV18	-	CASSPTPETQYF	TGTGCCAGCTCACCCACACCGGAGACCCAGTACTTC
TRBJ2-1	-	TRBV28	-	CASSLNREQFF	TGTGCCAGCAGTTTAAACAGGGAGCAGTTCTTC
TRBJ2-1	-	TRBV2	TRBD2	CASSRGLAGGIEQFF	TGTGCCAGCAGTCGTGGACTAGCGGGAGGTATTGAGCAGTTCTTC
TRBJ2-7	-	TRBV5-6	-	CASSFGTLAYEQYF	TGTGCCAGCAGCTTCGGGACTCTCGCCTACGAGCAGTACTTC
TRBJ1-1	-	TRBV5-1	TRBD1	CASSSITGVTAEAFF	TGCGCCAGCAGCTCGATAACAGGGGTTACAGCTGAAGCTTTCTTT
TRBJ1-1	-	TRBV15	-	CATRRGATEAFF	TGTGCCACCAGAAGAGGGGCCACTGAAGCTTTCTTT
TRBJ1-2	-	TRBV5-6	TRBD1	CASSPTGPSEGYTF	TGTGCCAGCAGCCCGACAGGGCCCTCTGAGGGCTACACCTTC
TRBJ1-5	-	TRBV4-2	-	CASSQDGREGNQPQHF	TGTGCCAGCAGCCAAGATGGCAGGGAGGGCAATCAGCCCCAGCATTTT
TRBJ1-3	-	TRBV6-5	-	CASSYSHFSGNTIYF	TGTGCCAGCAGTTACTCCCACTTCTCTGGAAACACCATATATTTT
TRBJ1-4	once	TRBV6-5	-	CASSYQQGHSEKLFF	TGTGCCAGCAGTTACCAACAGGGTCACTCTGAAAAACTGTTTTTT
TRBJ2-2	once	TRBV7-9	-	CASSESGDNTGELFF	TGTGCCAGCAGCGAGAGCGGAGACAACACCGGGGAGCTGTTTTTT
TRBJ2-4	-	TRBV11-2	-	CASSLAGGPGSRYF	TGTGCCAGCAGCTTAGCGGGGGGCCCGGGGTCGCGGTACTTC
TRBJ1-2	-	TRBV6-1	-	CASSGGEAYQGYTF	TGTGCCAGCAGTGGCGGGGAAGCCTATCAGGGCTACACCTTC
TRBJ2-3	-	TRBV19	-	CASSITSEDTQYF	TGTGCCAGTAGTATTACCAGCGAGGATACGCAGTATTTT
TRBJ2-3	-	TRBV6-5	TRBD1	CASRDRVKDTQYF	TGTGCCAGCCGAGACAGGGTCAAAGATACGCAGTATTTT
TRBJ2-7	-	TRBV10-3	-	CAISPGEGVSYEQYF	TGTGCCATCAGTCCTGGGGAGGGGGTATCCTACGAGCAGTACTTC
TRBJ2-5	-	TRBV29-1	TRBD2	CSVGREGETQYF	TGCAGCGTTGGGAGGGAGGGAGAGACCCAGTACTTC
TRBJ2-1	-	TRBV28	TRBD1	CASRDRVWGEQFF	TGTGCCAGCAGAGACAGGGTTTGGGGTGAGCAGTTCTTC
TRBJ2-1	once	TRBV11-2	-	CASSLVFLAYNEQFF	TGTGCCAGCAGCTTAGTCTTCCTAGCTTACAATGAGCAGTTCTTC
TRBJ1-1	-	TRBV6-5	-	CASSSTGTLNTEAFF	TGTGCCAGCAGTTCAACAGGGACCCTGAACACTGAAGCTTTCTTT
TRBJ2-2	-	TRBV6-4	-	CASSPLASGELFF	TGTGCCAGCAGCCCACTAGCTTCCGGGGAGCTGTTTTTT
TRBJ2-5	-	TRBV5-1	TRBD2	CASSLGRGGYQETQYF	TGCGCCAGCAGCTTGGGGCGCGGGGGGTACCAAGAGACCCAGTACTTC